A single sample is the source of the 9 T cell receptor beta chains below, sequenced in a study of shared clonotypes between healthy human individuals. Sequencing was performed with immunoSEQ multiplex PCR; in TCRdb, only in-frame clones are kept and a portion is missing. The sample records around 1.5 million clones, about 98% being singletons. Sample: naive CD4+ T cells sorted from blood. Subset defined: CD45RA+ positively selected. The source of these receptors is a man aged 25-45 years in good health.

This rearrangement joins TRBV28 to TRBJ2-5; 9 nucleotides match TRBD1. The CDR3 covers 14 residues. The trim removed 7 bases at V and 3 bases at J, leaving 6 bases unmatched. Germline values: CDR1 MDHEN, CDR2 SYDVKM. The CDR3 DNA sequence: TGTGCCAGCACCTCACAGGGGGCGGAAGAGACCCAGTACTTC. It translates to CASTSQGAEETQYF.

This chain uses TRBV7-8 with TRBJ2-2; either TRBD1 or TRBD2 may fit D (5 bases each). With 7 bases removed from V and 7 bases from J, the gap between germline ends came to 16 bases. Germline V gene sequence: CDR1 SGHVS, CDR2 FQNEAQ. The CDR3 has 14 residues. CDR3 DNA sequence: TGTGCCAGCACCCCTACGAGGGGTGGCGGGGAGCTGTTTTTT. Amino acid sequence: CASTPTRGGGELFF.

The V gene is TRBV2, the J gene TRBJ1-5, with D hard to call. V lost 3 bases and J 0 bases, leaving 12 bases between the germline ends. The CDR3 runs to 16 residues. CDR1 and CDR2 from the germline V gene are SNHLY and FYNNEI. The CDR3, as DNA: TGTGCCAGCAGTGATTTGGCAGGAAATAGCAATCAGCCCCAGCATTTT. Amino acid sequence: CASSDLAGNSNQPQHF.

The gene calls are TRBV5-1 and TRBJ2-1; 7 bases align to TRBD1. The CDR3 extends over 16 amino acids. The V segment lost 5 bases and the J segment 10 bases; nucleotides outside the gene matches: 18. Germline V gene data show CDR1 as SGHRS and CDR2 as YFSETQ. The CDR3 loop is CASSFRSGTASREQFF. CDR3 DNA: TGCGCCAGCAGTTTTAGATCCGGGACAGCGTCACGAGAGCAGTTCTTC.

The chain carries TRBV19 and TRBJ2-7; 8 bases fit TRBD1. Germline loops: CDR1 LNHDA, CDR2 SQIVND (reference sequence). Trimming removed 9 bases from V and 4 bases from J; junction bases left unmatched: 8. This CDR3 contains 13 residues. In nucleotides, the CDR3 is TGTGCCAGCTCAGCGACAGGGGTGTACGAGCAGTACTTC. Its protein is CASSATGVYEQYF.

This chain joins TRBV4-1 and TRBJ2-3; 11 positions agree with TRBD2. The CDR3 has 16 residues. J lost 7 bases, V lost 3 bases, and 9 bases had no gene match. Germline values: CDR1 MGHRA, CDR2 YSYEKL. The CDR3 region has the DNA TGCGCCAGCAGCCAGCCCACTAGCGGGAGAAGGTATACGCAGTATTTT. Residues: CASSQPTSGRRYTQYF.

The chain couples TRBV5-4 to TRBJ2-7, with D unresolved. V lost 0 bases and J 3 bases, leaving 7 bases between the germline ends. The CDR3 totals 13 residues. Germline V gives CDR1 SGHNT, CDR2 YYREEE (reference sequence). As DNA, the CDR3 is TGTGCCAGCAGCTTGGCTCAGGACTACGAGCAGTACTTC. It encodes CASSLAQDYEQYF.

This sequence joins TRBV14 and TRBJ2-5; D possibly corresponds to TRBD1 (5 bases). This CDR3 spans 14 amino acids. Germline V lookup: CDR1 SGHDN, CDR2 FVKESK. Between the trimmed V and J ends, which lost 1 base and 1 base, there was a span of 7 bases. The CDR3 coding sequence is TGTGCCAGCAGCCAAGTCGACAGCCAAGAGACCCAGTACTTC. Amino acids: CASSQVDSQETQYF.

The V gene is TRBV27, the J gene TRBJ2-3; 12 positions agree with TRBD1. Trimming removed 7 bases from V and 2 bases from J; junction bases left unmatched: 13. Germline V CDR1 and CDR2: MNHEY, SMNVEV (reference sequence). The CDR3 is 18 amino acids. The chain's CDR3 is CASMGDRGRLSHTDTQYF. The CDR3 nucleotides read TGTGCCAGCATGGGGGACAGGGGGCGACTCTCCCACACAGATACGCAGTATTTT.